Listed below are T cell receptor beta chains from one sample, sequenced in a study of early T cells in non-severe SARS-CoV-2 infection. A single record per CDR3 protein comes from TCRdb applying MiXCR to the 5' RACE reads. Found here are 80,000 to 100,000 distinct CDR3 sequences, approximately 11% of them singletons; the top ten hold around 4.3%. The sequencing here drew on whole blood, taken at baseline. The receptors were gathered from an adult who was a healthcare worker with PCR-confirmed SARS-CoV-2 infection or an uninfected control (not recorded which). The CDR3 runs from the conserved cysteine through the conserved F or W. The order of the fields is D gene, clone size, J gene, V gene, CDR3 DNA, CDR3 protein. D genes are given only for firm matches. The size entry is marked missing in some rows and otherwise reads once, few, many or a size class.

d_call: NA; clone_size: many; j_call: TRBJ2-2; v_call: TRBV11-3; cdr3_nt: TGTGCCAGCAGCCCGGGGACTTCACTCGGGGAGCTGTTTTTT; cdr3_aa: CASSPGTSLGELFF
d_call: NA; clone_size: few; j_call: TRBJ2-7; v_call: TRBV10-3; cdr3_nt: TGTGCCATCGGAGACCAGGGGGGGACCAGCTCCTACGAGCAGTACTTC; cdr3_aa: CAIGDQGGTSSYEQYF
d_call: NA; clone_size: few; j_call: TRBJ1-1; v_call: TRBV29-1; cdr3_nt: TGCAGCGTTGAACCCCAAGGAGGGGGCACTGAAGCTTTCTTT; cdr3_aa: CSVEPQGGGTEAFF
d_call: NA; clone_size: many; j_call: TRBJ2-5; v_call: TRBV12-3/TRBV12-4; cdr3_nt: TGTGCCAGCAGTTTGGGGTTAAGAGAGACCCAGTACTTC; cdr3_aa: CASSLGLRETQYF
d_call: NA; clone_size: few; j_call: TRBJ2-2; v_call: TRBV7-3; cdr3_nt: TGTGCCAGCAGCTTAAACGAGAATTCTCTAGCGAACACCGGGGAGCTGTTTTTT; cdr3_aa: CASSLNENSLANTGELFF
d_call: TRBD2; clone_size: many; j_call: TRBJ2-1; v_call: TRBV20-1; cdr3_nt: TGCAGTGCTAGAGAAGCGGGGGCGTACAATGAGCAGTTCTTC; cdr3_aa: CSAREAGAYNEQFF
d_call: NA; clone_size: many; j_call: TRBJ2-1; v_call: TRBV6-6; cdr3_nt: TGTGCCAGCAGTTACTCGATAGGGGCTAATGAGCAGTTCTTC; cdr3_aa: CASSYSIGANEQFF
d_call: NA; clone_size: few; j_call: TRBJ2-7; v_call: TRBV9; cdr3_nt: TGTGCCAGCGGGCCCCATGTCTTCTCCTACGAGCAGTACTTC; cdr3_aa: CASGPHVFSYEQYF
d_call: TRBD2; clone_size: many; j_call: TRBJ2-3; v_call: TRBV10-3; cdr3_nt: TGTGCCATCAGTGAAACTAGCGAGGGGAGAGACACAGATACGCAGTATTTT; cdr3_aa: CAISETSEGRDTDTQYF
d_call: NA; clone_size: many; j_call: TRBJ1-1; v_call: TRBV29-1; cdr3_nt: TGCAGCGTTAGAACAGGGAACACTGAAGCTTTCTTT; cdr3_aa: CSVRTGNTEAFF
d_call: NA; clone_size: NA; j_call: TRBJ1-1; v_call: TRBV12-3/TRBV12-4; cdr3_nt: TGTGCCAGCAGCTCGGAACGGGCGAACACTGAAGCTTTCTTT; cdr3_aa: CASSSERANTEAFF
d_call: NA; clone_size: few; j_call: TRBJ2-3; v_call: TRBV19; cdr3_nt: TGTGCCAGTAGTCCGCAATCCTCTAGATCCGATACGCAGTATTTT; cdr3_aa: CASSPQSSRSDTQYF
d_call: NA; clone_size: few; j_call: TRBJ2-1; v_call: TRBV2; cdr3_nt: TGTGCCGGGTCGCCGGCCAGGGGGGGCGAGCAGTTCTTC; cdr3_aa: CAGSPARGGEQFF
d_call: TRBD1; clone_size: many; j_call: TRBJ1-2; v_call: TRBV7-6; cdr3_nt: TGTGCCAGCAGCTCCGGGACAGGGGGCTATGGCTACACCTTC; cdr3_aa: CASSSGTGGYGYTF
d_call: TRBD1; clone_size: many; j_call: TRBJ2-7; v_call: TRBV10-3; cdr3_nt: TGTGCCATCAGTGAGTCGGGACAGGGGGCTTACGAGCAGTACTTC; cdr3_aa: CAISESGQGAYEQYF
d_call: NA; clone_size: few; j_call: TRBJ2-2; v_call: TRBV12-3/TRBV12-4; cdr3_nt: TGTGCCAGCAGTTTATTTGAAGCCGGGGAGCTGTTTTTT; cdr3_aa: CASSLFEAGELFF
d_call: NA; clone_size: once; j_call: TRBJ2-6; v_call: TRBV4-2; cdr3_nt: TGTGCCAGCAGCCAGCCAATGAGGGTCGGCTCTGGGGCCAACGTCCTGACTTTC; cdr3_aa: CASSQPMRVGSGANVLTF
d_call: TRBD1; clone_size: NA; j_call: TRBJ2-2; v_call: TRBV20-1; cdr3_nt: TGCAGTGCTAGTCGTGGACAGGGGCCCGGGGAGCTGTTTTTT; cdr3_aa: CSASRGQGPGELFF
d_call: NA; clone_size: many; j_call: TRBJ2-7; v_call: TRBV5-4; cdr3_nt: TGTGCCAGCAGCTTGGGGGGCAGGGAGCGCGAGCAGTACTTC; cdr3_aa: CASSLGGREREQYF
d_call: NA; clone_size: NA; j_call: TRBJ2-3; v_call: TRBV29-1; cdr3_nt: TGCAGCGTGATTTACAGCGGGTCTAGCACAGATACGCAGTATTTT; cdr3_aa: CSVIYSGSSTDTQYF
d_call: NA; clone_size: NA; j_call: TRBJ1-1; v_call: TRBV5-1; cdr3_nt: TGCGCCAGCAGCTCACAGGGAGATTGGACTGAAGCTTTCTTT; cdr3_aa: CASSSQGDWTEAFF
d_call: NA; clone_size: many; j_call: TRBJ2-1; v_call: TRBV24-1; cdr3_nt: TGTGCCACCAGTCAAACTAGCTTTGACGAGCAGTTCTTC; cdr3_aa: CATSQTSFDEQFF
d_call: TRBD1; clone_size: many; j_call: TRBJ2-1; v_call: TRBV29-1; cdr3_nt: TGCAGCGTCGAACACCGGGACAGGTATTACAATGAGCAGTTCTTC; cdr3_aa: CSVEHRDRYYNEQFF
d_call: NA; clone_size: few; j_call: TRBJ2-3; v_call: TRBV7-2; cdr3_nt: TGTGCCAGCAGCTGGCGACAAGATACGCAGTATTTT; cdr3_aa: CASSWRQDTQYF
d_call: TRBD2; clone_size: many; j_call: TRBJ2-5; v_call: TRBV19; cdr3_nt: TGTGCCAGTAGTATCGCTAGCGGGGGAAACCAAGAGACCCAGTACTTC; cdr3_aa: CASSIASGGNQETQYF
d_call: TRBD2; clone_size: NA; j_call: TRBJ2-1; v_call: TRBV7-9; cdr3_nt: TGTGCCAGCAGCCAACTGAGGCTAGCGGGAGGGCAAGATGAGCAGTTCTTC; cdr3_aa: CASSQLRLAGGQDEQFF
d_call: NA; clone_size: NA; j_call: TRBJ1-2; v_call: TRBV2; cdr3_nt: TGTGCCAGCAGTGAGCCGGGGTACTATGGCTACACCTTC; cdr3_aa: CASSEPGYYGYTF
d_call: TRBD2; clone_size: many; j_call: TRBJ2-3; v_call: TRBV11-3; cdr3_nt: TGTGCCAGCAGCGCGGGGACTAGCGGGAGAACAGATACGCAGTATTTT; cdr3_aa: CASSAGTSGRTDTQYF
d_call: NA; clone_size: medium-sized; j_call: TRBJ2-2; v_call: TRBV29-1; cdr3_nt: TGCAGCGTTGATCCCCAGGGGAACACCGGGGAGCTGTTTTTT; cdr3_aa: CSVDPQGNTGELFF
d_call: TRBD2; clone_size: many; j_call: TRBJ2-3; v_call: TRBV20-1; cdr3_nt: TGCAGTGCTAGAGACGCGGGGGGGAGCACAGATACGCAGTATTTT; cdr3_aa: CSARDAGGSTDTQYF
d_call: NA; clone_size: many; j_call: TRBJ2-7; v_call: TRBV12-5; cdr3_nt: TGTGCTAGTGGTTTAGGGACACGAAGCTCCTACGAGCAGTACTTC; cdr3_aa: CASGLGTRSSYEQYF